This T cell receptor (beta chain) stems from a study of CD8 T cells in Susac syndrome (dated by TCRdb to the late 2010s). As for the study more broadly: The study used repertoire sequencing to test whether antigen drove CD8+ T cell activation and differentiation in Susac syndrome.

RNA was extracted using the RNeasy kit, and about 0.45 to 1 ug of the RNA was reverse transcribed with random hexamers. TCR beta CDR3 regions were amplified with the immunoSEQ multiplex PCR assay covering 54 Vbeta and 13 Jbeta segments. To correct PCR amplification bias, a synthetic template baseline was used for both primer optimization and computational correction. As for the original processing: Only productive sequences were kept, with reads annotated to V, D and J genes according to IMGT and analyzed in immunoSEQ Analyzer. To calculate clonality, Shannon entropy was normalized by log2 of the number of productive unique sequences and then subtracted from one. For each patient and control, public and private clones were evaluated within the 100 most prevalent clones. Clones were defined as Susac-specific if absent from the healthy and MS cohorts, from 1052 published viral clones and from other ImmuneACCESS disease sequences. TCRdb cleaned the public reads at Q25 with fastp, built clones with MiXCR and kept in-frame beta chains. Every entry covers one CDR3 protein and lists the most common genes and DNA from its rows. TCRdb, rather than the study authors, made the V and J calls. The sample profile shows approximately 120,000 distinct CDR3 sequences; just under 95% of them were found once. Jointly, the top ten make up more than 0.075% of the sample.

This clonotype was recorded only once. Its antigen is not yet known. No clone much larger than this one lies a single base away; base qualities are absent. A single read constitutes weak evidence. Overall study results and their limits: The number of individuals in the TCR sequencing and HLA analysis was recognized as being relatively small.

Peripheral blood CD8+ and CD4+ T cells from healthy donors, Susac syndrome patients and multiple sclerosis patients were profiled by high-throughput TCR beta sequencing. Healthy donors were age- and sex-matched controls. CD8+ TEMRA cells were enriched by FACS, while bulk CD8+ and CD4+ T cells were purified by magnetic negative isolation. Blood was drawn into EDTA tubes, processed within 24 hours, and PBMCs were isolated by density gradient centrifugation. PBMCs destined for TCR sequencing were cryopreserved in liquid nitrogen and later thawed in a 37 °C water bath. A purity of at least 90% was achieved for sorted or isolated CD4+, CD8+ and CD8+ TEMRA cells. Sequencing was carried out using CD4+ T cells from PBMCs. The receptor was derived from a human donor in good health.

The sequenced DNA: TGTGCCACACGGGGGAATCACTACGAGCAGTACTTC. Protein translation: CATRGNHYEQYF. The chain couples TRBV6-5 to TRBJ2-7; matching of 6 bases hints at TRBD2 as the D gene. V lost 10 bases and J lost 3 bases; the stretch between them is 13 bases long. Counted from cysteine to phenylalanine, this CDR3 has 12 amino acids. Only the CDR3 DNA stays, 36 bases, in frame from base 1. The germline V gene encodes CDR1 MNHEY and CDR2 SVGAGI.